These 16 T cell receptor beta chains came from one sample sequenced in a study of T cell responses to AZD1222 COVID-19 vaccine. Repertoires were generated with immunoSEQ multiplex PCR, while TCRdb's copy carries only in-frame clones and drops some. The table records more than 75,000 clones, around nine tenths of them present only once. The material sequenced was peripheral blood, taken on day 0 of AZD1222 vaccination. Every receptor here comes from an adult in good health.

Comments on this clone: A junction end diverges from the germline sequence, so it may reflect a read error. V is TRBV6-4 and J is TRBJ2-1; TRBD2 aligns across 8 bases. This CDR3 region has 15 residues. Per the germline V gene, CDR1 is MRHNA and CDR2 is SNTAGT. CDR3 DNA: TGTGCCAGCAGTATACAAGCGGGAGTGAACAATGAGCGGTTCTTC. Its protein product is CASSIQAGVNNERFF.

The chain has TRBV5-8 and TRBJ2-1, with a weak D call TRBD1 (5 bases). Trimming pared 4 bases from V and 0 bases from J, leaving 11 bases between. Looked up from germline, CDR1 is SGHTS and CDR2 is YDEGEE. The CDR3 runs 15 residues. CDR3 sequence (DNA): TGTGCCAGCAGCCCCCAGGGTCGCTCCTACAATGAGCAGTTCTTC. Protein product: CASSPQGRSYNEQFF.

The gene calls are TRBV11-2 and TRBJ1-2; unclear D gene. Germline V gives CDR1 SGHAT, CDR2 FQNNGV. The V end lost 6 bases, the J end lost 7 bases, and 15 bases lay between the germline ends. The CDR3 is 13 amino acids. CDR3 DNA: TGTGCCAGCAGTCCAGACCGGATCCGTGGCTACACCTTC. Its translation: CASSPDRIRGYTF.

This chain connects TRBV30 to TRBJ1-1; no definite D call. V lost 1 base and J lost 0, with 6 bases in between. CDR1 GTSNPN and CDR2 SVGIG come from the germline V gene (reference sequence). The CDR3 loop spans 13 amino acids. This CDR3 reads CAWSAIMNTEAFF. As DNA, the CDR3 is TGTGCCTGGAGTGCCATAATGAACACTGAAGCTTTCTTT.

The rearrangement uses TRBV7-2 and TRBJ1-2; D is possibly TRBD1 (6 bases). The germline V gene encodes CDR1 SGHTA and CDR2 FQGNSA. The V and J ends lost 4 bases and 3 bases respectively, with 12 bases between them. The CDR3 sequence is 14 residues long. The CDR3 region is CASSSSDSHYGYTF. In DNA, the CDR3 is TGTGCCAGCAGCTCTTCGGACAGTCACTATGGCTACACCTTC.

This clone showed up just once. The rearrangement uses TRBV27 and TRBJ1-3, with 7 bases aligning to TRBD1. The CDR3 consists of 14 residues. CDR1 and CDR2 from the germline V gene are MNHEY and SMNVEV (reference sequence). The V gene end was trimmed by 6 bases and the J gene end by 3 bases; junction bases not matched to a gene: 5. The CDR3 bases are TGTGCCAGCAGCCGGACAGGATATGGAAACACCATATATTTT. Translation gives CASSRTGYGNTIYF.

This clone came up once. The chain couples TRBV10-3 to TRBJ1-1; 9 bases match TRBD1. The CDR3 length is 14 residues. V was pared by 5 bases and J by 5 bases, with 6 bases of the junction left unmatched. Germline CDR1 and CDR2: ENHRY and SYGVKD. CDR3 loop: CAISPQGARTEAFF. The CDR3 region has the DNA TGTGCCATCAGTCCACAGGGGGCGCGTACTGAAGCTTTCTTT.

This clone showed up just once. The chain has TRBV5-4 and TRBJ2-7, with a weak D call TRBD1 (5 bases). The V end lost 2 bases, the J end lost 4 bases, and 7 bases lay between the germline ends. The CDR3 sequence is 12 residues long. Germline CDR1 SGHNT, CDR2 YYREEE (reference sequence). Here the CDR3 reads CASSFQGYEQYF. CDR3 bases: TGTGCCAGCAGCTTCCAGGGTTACGAGCAGTACTTC.

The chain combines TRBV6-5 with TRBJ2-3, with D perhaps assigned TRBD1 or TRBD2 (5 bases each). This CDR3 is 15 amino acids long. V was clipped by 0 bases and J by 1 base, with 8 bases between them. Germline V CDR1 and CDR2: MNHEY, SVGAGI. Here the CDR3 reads CASSYSGTGTDTQYF. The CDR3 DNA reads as TGTGCCAGCAGTTACTCAGGGACGGGCACAGATACGCAGTATTTT.

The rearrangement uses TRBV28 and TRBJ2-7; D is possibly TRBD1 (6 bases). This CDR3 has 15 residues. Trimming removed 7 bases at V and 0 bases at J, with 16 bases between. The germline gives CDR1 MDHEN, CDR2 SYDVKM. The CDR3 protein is CASTSTGEGSYEQYF. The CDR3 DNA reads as TGTGCCAGCACTTCGACAGGTGAGGGCTCCTACGAGCAGTACTTC.

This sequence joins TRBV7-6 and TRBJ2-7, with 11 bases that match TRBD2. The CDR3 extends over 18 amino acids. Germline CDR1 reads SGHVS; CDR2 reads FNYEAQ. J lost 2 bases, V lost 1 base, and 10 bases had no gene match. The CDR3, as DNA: TGTGCCAGCAGCTTAGTTTCCGGGGGACTAGCGGCCACCTACGAGCAGTACTTC. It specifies CASSLVSGGLAATYEQYF.

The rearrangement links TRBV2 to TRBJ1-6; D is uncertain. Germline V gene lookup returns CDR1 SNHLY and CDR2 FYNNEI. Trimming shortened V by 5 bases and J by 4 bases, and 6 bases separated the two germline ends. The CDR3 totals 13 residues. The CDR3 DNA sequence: TGTGCCAGCAGTTACCAGTATAATTCACCCCTCCACTTT. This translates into CASSYQYNSPLHF.

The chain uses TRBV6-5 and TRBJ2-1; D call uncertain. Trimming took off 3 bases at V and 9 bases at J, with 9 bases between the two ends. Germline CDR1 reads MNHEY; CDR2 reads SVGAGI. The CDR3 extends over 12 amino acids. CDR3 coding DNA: TGTGCCAGCAGTTATCGGGTCGGTGAGCAGTTCTTC. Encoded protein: CASSYRVGEQFF.

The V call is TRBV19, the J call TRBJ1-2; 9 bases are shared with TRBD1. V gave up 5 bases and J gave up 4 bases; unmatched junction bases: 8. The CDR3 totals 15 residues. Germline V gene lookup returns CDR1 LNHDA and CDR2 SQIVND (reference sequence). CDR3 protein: CASSFSRDRAYGYTF. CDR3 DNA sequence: TGTGCCAGTAGTTTTTCCCGGGACAGGGCCTATGGCTACACCTTC.

CDR3 nucleotides: TGTGCCAGCAGGGGGACAGATCCTGAAGCTTTCTTT. Protein sequence: CASRGTDPEAFF. The chain combines TRBV2 with TRBJ1-1, with 7 bases that match TRBD1. Trimming took 6 bases from V and 6 from J; bases not matched to a gene: 4. Germline CDR1 reads SNHLY; CDR2 reads FYNNEI. This CDR3 spans 12 amino acids.

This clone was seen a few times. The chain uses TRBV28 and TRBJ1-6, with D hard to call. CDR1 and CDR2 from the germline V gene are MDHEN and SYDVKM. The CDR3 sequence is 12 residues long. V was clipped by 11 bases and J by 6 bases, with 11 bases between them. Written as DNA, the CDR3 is TGTGCCTCTCATGCGAGTAATTCACCCCTCCACTTT. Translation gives CASHASNSPLHF.